This T cell receptor (beta chain) was identified in a study of cytomegalovirus exposure and HLA in healthy donors. Unmatched junction bases numbered 16, after V lost 2 bases and J lost 5 bases. The CDR3 consists of 19 residues. The germline V gene encodes CDR1 KGHSY and CDR2 FQNENV. The PCR made use of 60 Vbeta and 13 Jbeta primers. The data were produced by immunoSEQ multiplex PCR, yet TCRdb's version contains in-frame clones alone and is incomplete. The data show around 100,000 clones, with 70% to 80% seen just once and around a fifth held by the top ten. This receptor was obtained from a woman aged 55-70 years in good health and CMV-seropositive. The chain carries TRBV16 and TRBJ2-3, with TRBD2 identical over 10 bases. Sequencing used PBMCs. CDR3 loop: CASSQKGSSGRGAGDTQYF. In DNA form, the CDR3 reads TGTGCCAGCAGCCAAAAAGGGTCTAGCGGGAGAGGGGCGGGAGATACGCAGTATTTT.